The 19 T cell receptor beta chains below come from one sample, sequenced in a study of human T cells and chemical hapten exposure. Described time point: patch test 2, 6 weeks after DPC sensitization. Treatment of the sample: therapeutic diphenylcyclopropenone sensitization with weekly scalp DPC. MiXCR, run by TCRdb on the RACE reads, gives a single entry per CDR3 protein. The repertoire includes 110,000 or so distinct CDR3 sequences, roughly 10% of them detected once, and 2.5% to 3.5% sits in the top ten. The source was whole blood, collected in connection with sensitization to the hapten diphenylcyclopropenone (DPC). These receptors originate from a woman in her forties with alopecia areata. Some clones in this sample may be carry-over from other donors' samples.

This clonotype was counted a few times. The chain has TRBV12-3 or TRBV12-4 and TRBJ1-1; D possibly corresponds to TRBD1 (6 bases). V was cut by 6 bases and J by 4 bases, with 15 bases left in between. The CDR3 runs 14 residues. The DNA of the CDR3 is TGTGCCAGCAGAACCGGGACATATCCCACTGAAGCTTTCTTT. It translates to CASRTGTYPTEAFF.

This clonotype was picked up many times. This chain joins TRBV27 and TRBJ1-6; weak D call: TRBD1 (6 bases). In germline, CDR1 is MNHEY, CDR2 SMNVEV (reference sequence). V was clipped by 6 bases and J by 7 bases, with 10 bases between them. The CDR3 spans 13 residues. The CDR3 loop is CASSDRINSPLHF. CDR3 nucleotide sequence: TGTGCCAGCAGCGACAGGATAAATTCACCCCTCCACTTT.

The V gene is TRBV5-1, the J gene TRBJ2-2; perhaps TRBD1 as D (5 bases). This CDR3 has 15 residues. V lost 2 bases, J lost 5 bases, and 13 bases lay in between. Looked up from germline, CDR1 is SGHRS and CDR2 is YFSETQ. The chain's CDR3 is CASSFSQGMTGELFF. In nucleotides, the CDR3 is TGCGCCAGCAGCTTTTCCCAGGGTATGACCGGGGAGCTGTTTTTT. Filled out from reference TRBV5-1 and TRBJ2-2, the complete variable domain reads KAGVTQTPRYLIKTRGQQVTLSCSPISGHRSVSWYQQTPGQGLQFLFEYFSETQRNKGNFPGRFSGRQFSNSRSEMNVSTLELGDSALYLCASSFSQGMTGELFFGEGSRLTVL.

This clonotype was seen at least ten times. This chain links TRBV7-2 with TRBJ2-7, with D possibly being TRBD2 (7 bases). V lost 2 bases and J 3 bases, leaving 14 bases between the germline ends. Germline V lookup: CDR1 SGHTA, CDR2 FQGNSA. CDR3 length: 15 amino acids. The CDR3 sequence is CASSLSRGGFYEQYF. In DNA, the CDR3 is TGTGCCAGCAGCTTATCCCGCGGGGGCTTCTACGAGCAGTACTTC. Complete variable domain (other parts from reference TRBV7-2 and TRBJ2-7): GAGVSQSPSNKVTEKGKDVELRCDPISGHTALYWYRQSLGQGLEFLIYFQGNSAPDKSGLPSDRFSAERTGGSVSTLTIQRTQQEDSAVYLCASSLSRGGFYEQYFGPGTRLTVT.

V usage is TRBV5-1 and J usage is TRBJ1-2; D unclear. V dropped 1 base and J dropped 4 bases, with 11 bases sitting between them. CDR1 and CDR2 from the germline V gene are SGHRS and YFSETQ. This CDR3 contains 14 residues. CDR3 in amino acids: CASSLRTDVYGYTF. CDR3 bases: TGCGCCAGCAGCTTGAGGACGGACGTCTATGGCTACACCTTC.

This clonotype was seen at least ten times. The rearrangement uses TRBV27 and TRBJ1-1, with D perhaps matching TRBD1 (6 bases). The germline V gene has CDR1 MNHEY and CDR2 SMNVEV (reference sequence). The CDR3 is made up of 16 amino acids. Deletions cut 6 bases from V and 0 bases from J, with 17 bases between. The CDR3 sequence is CASSRTGRGMNTEAFF. CDR3 sequence (DNA): TGTGCCAGCAGCCGCACAGGTAGGGGGATGAACACTGAAGCTTTCTTT.

This chain links TRBV19 with TRBJ2-1; 7 bases are shared with TRBD1. The CDR3 runs to 16 residues. J gave up 1 base and V 5 bases, and 8 bases lay outside the gene matches. Germline-derived CDR1 and CDR2 are LNHDA and SQIVND (reference sequence). CDR3 amino acids: CASSQGTASSYNEQFF. CDR3 nucleotide sequence: TGTGCCAGTAGTCAAGGGACAGCCAGTTCCTACAATGAGCAGTTCTTC.

Ten or more counts support this clonotype. V and J are TRBV5-1 and TRBJ2-7, with D tentatively TRBD2 (5 bases). Germline-derived CDR1 and CDR2 are SGHRS and YFSETQ. V shed 4 bases and J shed 5 bases, with 16 bases lying between them. The CDR3 contains 14 residues. The CDR3 spells CASSPDNPGDEQYF. CDR3 bases: TGCGCCAGCAGCCCCGACAATCCCGGGGACGAGCAGTACTTC.

Ten or more counts support this clonotype. V gene TRBV28 combines with J gene TRBJ2-3; possibly TRBD2 for D (5 bases). There are 14 residues in the CDR3. The V gene lost 3 bases and the J gene lost 8 bases, with 15 bases spanning the gap. In germline, CDR1 is MDHEN, CDR2 SYDVKM. The CDR3 bases are TGTGCCAGCAGTTTCGAGGGTCGGGGTCGTACGCAGTATTTT. This translates into CASSFEGRGRTQYF.

The V and J genes are TRBV15 and TRBJ2-3; D ambiguous. This CDR3 has 17 amino acids. Germline CDR1 LNHNV, CDR2 YYDKDF (reference sequence). V dropped 1 base and J dropped 6 bases, with 20 bases sitting between them. This CDR3 reads CATSRGPDGLMRDTQYF. The CDR3 DNA sequence: TGTGCCACCAGCAGAGGCCCGGACGGTCTTATGAGGGATACGCAGTATTTT.

Concerning this clonotype: Being one base from a much bigger clone, this may be a read error. This chain connects TRBV12-3 or TRBV12-4 to TRBJ1-1; TRBD1 aligns across 9 bases. The trim removed 5 bases at V and 1 base at J, leaving 2 bases unmatched. This CDR3 comprises 14 residues. The CDR3 loop is CASSRTGENTEAFF. The CDR3 DNA sequence: TGTGCCAGCAGTAGGACAGGGGAGAACACTGAAGCTTTCTTT.

In this sample, this clonotype turned up many times. This chain joins TRBV7-9 and TRBJ2-7, with D perhaps matching TRBD2 (5 bases). Trimming removed 5 bases from V and 1 base from J, with 12 bases in between. The CDR3 is 14 amino acids. CDR1 is SEHNR and CDR2 is FQNEAQ in the germline V gene (reference sequence). The CDR3 DNA reads TGTGCCAGCAGCCCCAAGTCGGGATCCTACGAGCAGTACTTC. The encoded protein is CASSPKSGSYEQYF.

This clonotype showed up many times. V and J are TRBV5-1 and TRBJ2-1; 8 nucleotides match TRBD2. Germline lookup yields CDR1 SGHRS and CDR2 YFSETQ. The CDR3 loop spans 17 amino acids. V gave up 3 bases and J gave up 6 bases; unmatched junction bases: 14. In DNA form, the CDR3 reads TGCGCCAGCAGCTCCGCCAGCGGGGGAGGGTTTGGCAATGAGCAGTTCTTC. Encoded protein: CASSSASGGGFGNEQFF.

V usage is TRBV20-1 and J usage is TRBJ2-3, with D possibly being TRBD1 (6 bases). The V end was cut by 6 bases, the J end by 14 bases, with 24 bases between. Per the germline V gene, CDR1 is DFQATT and CDR2 is SNEGSKA (reference sequence). The CDR3 loop spans 13 amino acids. The CDR3 DNA sequence: TGCAGTGCCAAGAGTAAAGGGCAGGGGATGGCGTATTTT. This codes for CSAKSKGQGMAYF.

This clonotype has a handful of counts. The rearrangement joins TRBV6-6 to TRBJ2-1, with 8 bases that match TRBD2. V lost 6 bases to trimming and J lost 4 bases; unmatched junction nucleotides: 11. The CDR3 runs 16 residues. Germline CDR1 reads MNHNY; CDR2 reads SVGAGI (reference sequence). CDR3 sequence: CASSPHGGGGYNEQFF. For the CDR3, the DNA is TGTGCCAGCAGCCCTCACGGGGGGGGAGGGTACAATGAGCAGTTCTTC.

At least ten counts were recorded for this clonotype. The V and J genes are TRBV6-2 or TRBV6-3 and TRBJ1-1; D not certain. The CDR3 covers 14 residues. Between the trimmed V and J ends, which lost 5 bases and 3 bases, there was a span of 13 bases. Germline V lookup: CDR1 MNHEY, CDR2 SVGEGT. Here the CDR3 reads CASSNWGGDTEAFF. For the CDR3, the DNA is TGTGCCAGCAGTAACTGGGGTGGGGACACTGAAGCTTTCTTT.

This clonotype appeared many times. The chain couples TRBV7-2 to TRBJ1-5; a weak D match, TRBD1 (6 bases). Germline V gives CDR1 SGHTA, CDR2 FQGNSA. This CDR3 comprises 16 residues. Deletions cut 5 bases from V and 0 bases from J, with 14 bases between. The CDR3 loop reads CASSPGQIYSNQPQHF. The CDR3 nucleotides read TGTGCCAGCAGCCCCGGACAGATTTATAGCAATCAGCCCCAGCATTTT. The variable domain in full, with the rest retrieved from reference TRBV7-2 and TRBJ1-5, is GAGVSQSPSNKVTEKGKDVELRCDPISGHTALYWYRQSLGQGLEFLIYFQGNSAPDKSGLPSDRFSAERTGGSVSTLTIQRTQQEDSAVYLCASSPGQIYSNQPQHFGDGTRLSIL.

This clonotype has at least ten counts. The CDR3: CSAESRGGRTDTQYF. The CDR3 coding sequence is TGCAGTGCTGAATCCCGGGGGGGGCGCACAGATACGCAGTATTTT. The chain uses TRBV20-1 and TRBJ2-3; 8 bases are a match to TRBD2. CDR3 length equals 15 residues. The V gene's germline CDR1 is DFQATT and CDR2 SNEGSKA (reference sequence). With 5 bases clipped from V and 1 base from J, the junction kept 8 bases outside the gene matches.

This clonotype showed up just a few times. This sequence joins TRBV12-3 or TRBV12-4 and TRBJ2-2; D possibly corresponds to TRBD2 (6 bases). The CDR3 has 14 amino acids. Trimming shortened V by 0 bases and J by 4 bases, and 6 bases separated the two germline ends. CDR3 DNA: TGTGCCAGCAGTTTAGCGGAGGGCACCGGGGAGCTGTTTTTT. This codes for CASSLAEGTGELFF.